Given below is one T cell receptor (beta chain) in context. The antigen is undetermined. The data were produced by immunoSEQ multiplex PCR, yet TCRdb's version contains in-frame clones alone and is incomplete. The table shows over 130,000 clones, with more than 80% occurring only once. Trimming at V came to 5 bases and at J to 3 bases, leaving 7 bases not matched to a gene. This CDR3 region has 15 residues. Germline CDR1 is MNHEY and CDR2 is SVGAGI. The sample originates from a study of T cell responses to AZD1222 COVID-19 vaccine. Study outcomes and limitations: It should be noted that donors were predominantly white British and more often female, and clonal diversity was possibly underestimated. Unmutated regions of variants are reportedly targeted by nearly half of spike-specific TCRs. Dominant CD4 TCR responses targeted spike regions 160-218 and 743-854. Researchers took repertoire samples only after the peak T cell response had come.

The chain employs TRBV6-5 and TRBJ1-5, with 7 bases aligning to TRBD1. Source: peripheral blood, taken 28 days after the second AZD1222 dose. The clonotype comes from an adult who received the AZD1222 COVID-19 vaccine. The CDR3: CASSPTGTVNQPQHF. The CDR3 region has the DNA TGTGCCAGCAGTCCAACCGGGACAGTCAATCAGCCCCAGCATTTT.